This T cell receptor (beta chain) was identified during a study of immune evolution from preneoplasia to lung adenocarcinoma. Whole-study results and caveats: From normal lung to invasive adenocarcinoma, top clone frequencies appeared to decrease. Later-stage lesions appeared to have more T cells, more diversity, less clonality.

Only in-frame clones appear in the TCRdb table, and some are missing; sequencing was by immunoSEQ multiplex PCR. This sample has some 7,800 clones, with 75% to 80% found just once. The CDR3 has 14 amino acids. Germline V lookup: CDR1 MNHNS, CDR2 SASEGT. Deletions cut 2 bases from V and 10 bases from J, with 12 bases between. Between about 2014 and 2018, patients underwent resection in Japan or China. Two lung cancer pathologists independently confirmed each histologic diagnosis. Of note for this clone: As yet, its antigen is unknown.

The chain couples TRBV6-1 to TRBJ1-6; no definite D call. The source is a person aged 55-80 years with lung adenocarcinoma. The sample comprised FFPE adjacent normal lung tissue. The CDR3 loop reads CASSEYTRGSPLHF. The CDR3 DNA sequence: TGTGCCAGCAGTGAATATACCCGTGGGTCACCCCTCCACTTT.